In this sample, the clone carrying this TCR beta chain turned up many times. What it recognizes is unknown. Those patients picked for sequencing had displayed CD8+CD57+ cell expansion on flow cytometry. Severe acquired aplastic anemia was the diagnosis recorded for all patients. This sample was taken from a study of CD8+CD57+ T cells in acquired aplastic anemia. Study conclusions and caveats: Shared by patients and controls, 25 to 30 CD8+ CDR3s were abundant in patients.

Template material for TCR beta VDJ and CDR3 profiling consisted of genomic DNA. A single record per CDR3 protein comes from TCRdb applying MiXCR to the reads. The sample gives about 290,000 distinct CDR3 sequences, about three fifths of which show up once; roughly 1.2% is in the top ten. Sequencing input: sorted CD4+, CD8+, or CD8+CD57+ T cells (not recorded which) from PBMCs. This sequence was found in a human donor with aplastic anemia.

CDR3 bases: TGTGCCAGCAGCCAAACTCCGGGACAGAATCTGTACGAGCAGTACTTC. Residues: CASSQTPGQNLYEQYF. The chain carries TRBV3-1 and TRBJ2-7; 7 bases agree with TRBD1. J lost 4 bases, V lost 2 bases, and 11 bases had no gene match. The CDR3 contains 16 residues. Germline assignment: CDR1 LGHDT and CDR2 YNNKEL (reference sequence).